The 6 T cell receptor beta chains listed next were all sequenced from one sample in a study of T cells in women clearing cervical HPV infection. The repertoire was sequenced with immunoSEQ multiplex PCR; TCRdb's copy has only in-frame clones and lacks some. Here the sample table reports roughly 20,000 clones. Sequencing was carried out using blood buffy coat. The receptor set was obtained from a woman between 18 and 75 years old with a cervical HPV16 infection that either progressed to CIN3+ or cleared (not recorded which).

On this clone: The read ends 3 residues before the CDR3 terminus; that terminus is restored from the germline J gene. The rearrangement joins TRBV29-1 to TRBJ1-2, with 7 bases fitting TRBD1. Losses at the gene ends were 4 bases for V and 0 bases for J; bases not matched to a gene: 5. This CDR3 region has 14 residues. Germline V lookup: CDR1 SQVTM, CDR2 ANQGSEA. Here the CDR3 reads CSVGAGGTNYGYTF. The sequenced part of the CDR3 DNA is TGCAGCGTTGGGGCAGGGGGGACTAACTATGGC. Full variable domain (outside the CDR3, taken from reference TRBV29-1 and TRBJ1-2): SAVISQKPSRDICQRGTSLTIQCQVDSQVTMMFWYRQQPGQSLTLIATANQGSEATYESGFVIDKFPISRPNLTFSTLTVSNMSPEDSSIYLCSVGAGGTNYGYTFGSGTRLTVV.

This CDR3 is CASAPYPTNYGQYF. The CDR3 DNA, read in part, is TGTGCCAGCGCTCCATACCCGACTAACTATGGT. V gene TRBV7-9 combines with J gene TRBJ2-4; possibly TRBD2 for D (5 bases). The read comes to an end 3 residues before the CDR3 does, leaving the germline J gene to fill in the end. The CDR3 totals 14 residues. Germline V gene data show CDR1 as SEHNR and CDR2 as FQNEAQ (reference sequence).

As to this clone: The read halts 3 residues ahead of the CDR3 end, with the missing end drawn from the germline J gene. V usage is TRBV7-9 and J usage is TRBJ1-3; 7 bases map to TRBD1. The CDR3 totals 15 residues. V was clipped by 6 bases and J by 8 bases; unmatched bases: 13. Germline assignment: CDR1 SEHNR and CDR2 FQNEAQ (reference sequence). The DNA read from the CDR3 is TGTGCCAGCAGAGGATTACGGACAGGTGGGGACACC. Protein product: CASRGLRTGGDT. The CDR3 as a whole reads CASRGLRTGGDTIYF.

For this clone: With the read ending 3 residues before the CDR3 end, the germline J gene is used to fill in that end. V is TRBV20-1 and J is TRBJ2-2, with 7 bases fitting TRBD1. The V gene's germline CDR1 is DFQATT and CDR2 SNEGSKA (reference sequence). The length of the CDR3 is 12 residues. CDR3 DNA, as far as it was read: TGCAGTGCCCGAACAGGGGATTCACCG. It encodes CSARTGDSP. Given in full, the CDR3 is CSARTGDSPLFF.

Partial CDR3 DNA: TGTGCCAGCAGCGCTGGTGGAGCGGATTCCTACAATGAG. Translation: CASSAGGADSYNE. In full, the CDR3 is CASSAGGADSYNEQFF. The V gene is TRBV5-4, the J gene TRBJ2-1; the D gene is possibly TRBD2 (5 bases). The read is 3 residues too short to cover the CDR3 end, so that end is filled in from the germline J gene. V was pared by 4 bases and J by 1 base, with 15 bases between. The V gene's germline CDR1 is SGHNT and CDR2 YYREEE (reference sequence). This CDR3 region has 16 residues.

On this clone: The CDR3 end is not reached by the read, which stops 3 residues before it; the germline J gene fills it in. This chain joins TRBV19 and TRBJ2-3, with TRBD1 matching over 7 bases. The V segment lost 0 bases and the J segment 8 bases; nucleotides outside the gene matches: 14. The CDR3 totals 17 residues. Germline CDR1 LNHDA, CDR2 SQIVND (reference sequence). CDR3 sequence reads: CASSIDPRQGPAVTQYF. Partial CDR3 DNA: TGTGCCAGTAGTATAGATCCCCGACAGGGTCCGGCGGTTACG.